The table lists the clone carrying this T cell receptor (beta chain) with a few counts. Its matching antigen is unknown. Authors of the study amplified TCR beta CDR3 regions from RNA transcripts. In the first-round RT-PCR of the TCR CDR3, the HTBI primer set was used. MiXCR, run by TCRdb on the multiplex PCR reads, gives a single entry per CDR3 protein. The sample has hundreds of thousands of distinct CDR3 sequences, about 20% seen once. The sample is drawn from a study of T cells in Graves' hyperthyroidism and ophthalmopathy. General study findings and limits: Blood held most thyroid clonotypes expanded above 0.001 frequency. The model forecast ophthalmopathy, anticipating it by a median about six months before onset.

A 10 ml volume of fresh peripheral blood provided the PBMCs. The CDR3 is made up of 13 amino acids. Per the germline V gene, CDR1 is SQVTM and CDR2 is ANQGSEA. Deletions cut 2 bases from V and 6 bases from J, with 12 bases between. The genes are TRBV29-1 and TRBJ2-3, with D hard to call. The sequencing input was blood. The TCR was taken from a man in his thirties or forties with Graves' ophthalmopathy. CDR3 nucleotide sequence: TGCAGCGTTGAAAATCTAGGCGCGGATACGCAGTATTTT. Translating gives CSVENLGADTQYF.